This passage covers 30 T cell receptor beta chains from one sample sequenced in a study of shared clonotypes between healthy human individuals. TCRdb keeps only in-frame clones here, not all; method: immunoSEQ multiplex PCR. The sample lists about 2 million clones, 85% to 95% occurring once. Sample: naive CD4+ T cells sorted from blood. As to subset: CD45RA+ positively selected. The receptor source for this set is a man younger than 30 in good health.

The chain carries TRBV10-1 and TRBJ2-7, with TRBD2 as a possible D gene (7 bases). With 5 bases removed from V and 2 bases from J, the gap between germline ends came to 13 bases. Germline CDR1 WNHNN, CDR2 SYGVQD (reference sequence). The CDR3 extends over 14 amino acids. The CDR3 region has the DNA TGCGCCAGCAGTTCTGGGGGGGCCCCCTACGAGCAGTACTTC. Amino acids: CASSSGGAPYEQYF.

Points on this clone: Other nucleotide sequences in the sample specify the same CDR3. This sequence joins TRBV9 and TRBJ2-1, with D unresolved. This CDR3 spans 13 amino acids. CDR1 and CDR2 (germline): SGDLS, YYNGEE. The V end lost 0 bases, the J end lost 7 bases, and 8 bases lay between the germline ends. The DNA for the CDR3 is TGTGCCAGCAGCGTAGATCTGGGAAATGAGCAGTTCTTC. Translating it yields CASSVDLGNEQFF.

The chain employs TRBV20-1 and TRBJ2-3; D ambiguous. The CDR3 sequence is 11 residues long. V gave up 4 bases and J gave up 11 bases, with 13 bases separating them. CDR1 and CDR2 (germline): DFQATT, SNEGSKA (reference sequence). This CDR3 reads CSANRMDRQYF. CDR3 DNA: TGCAGTGCTAATCGTATGGATCGGCAGTATTTT.

As regards this clone: A single base separates this from a much larger clone, so it may be a read error. This chain connects TRBV5-4 to TRBJ1-4, with D possibly being TRBD1 (6 bases). This CDR3 has 14 amino acids. Germline CDR1 SGHNT, CDR2 YYREEE (reference sequence). The CDR3 loop reads CASSLSGDTEKLLF. The CDR3 DNA reads TGTGCCAGCAGCTTATCAGGGGATACTGAAAAACTGCTTTTT.

V and J are TRBV29-1 and TRBJ2-3; no definite D call. The CDR3 is 10 amino acids. V was clipped by 7 bases and J by 1 base, with 3 bases between them. Germline V CDR1 and CDR2: SQVTM, ANQGSEA. The CDR3 here is CSGGTDTQYF. Written as DNA, the CDR3 is TGCAGCGGGGGCACAGATACGCAGTATTTT.

A single count supports this clone. The chain combines TRBV6-4 with TRBJ1-6; D might be TRBD1 (5 bases). Trimming removed 0 bases from V and 10 bases from J, with 19 bases in between. Per germline, CDR1 MRHNA and CDR2 SNTAGT. This CDR3 is built from 17 residues. This CDR3 is CASSDSKSVGKGSPLHF. The CDR3 DNA reads TGTGCCAGCAGTGACTCGAAATCGGTTGGAAAGGGGTCACCCCTCCACTTT.

Of note for this clone: This specimen includes other DNA sequences encoding the same CDR3. The chain combines TRBV28 with TRBJ2-3; the D call may be TRBD1 or TRBD2 (6 bases each). V was pared by 2 bases and J by 4 bases, with 7 bases between. This CDR3 has 13 residues. Germline values: CDR1 MDHEN, CDR2 SYDVKM. CDR3 sequence reads: CASSLGGPDTQYF. The DNA of the CDR3 is TGTGCCAGCAGTTTAGGGGGGCCAGATACGCAGTATTTT.

A single count supports this clone. The chain recombines TRBV7-8 with TRBJ2-7; 10 bases are a match to TRBD2. Germline V gene lookup returns CDR1 SGHVS and CDR2 FQNEAQ. With V trimmed by 0 bases and J by 2 bases, 4 bases remained unmatched. This CDR3 is 16 amino acids long. The CDR3 nucleotides are TGTGCCAGCAGCTTAGCGGCCAGCGGGGGGGCCTACGAGCAGTACTTC. It specifies CASSLAASGGAYEQYF.

This clone was seen just once. This sequence joins TRBV2 and TRBJ2-7; 9 bases are a match to TRBD1. The germline V gene has CDR1 SNHLY and CDR2 FYNNEI. This CDR3 spans 15 amino acids. V gave up 2 bases and J gave up 7 bases; unmatched junction bases: 9. In nucleotides, the CDR3 is TGTGCCAGCAGTGAATTGGGACAGGGAGTTGGGGAGCAGTACTTC. Its protein is CASSELGQGVGEQYF.

The chain uses TRBV7-9 and TRBJ2-5; D might be TRBD2 (5 bases). This CDR3 has 12 residues. Germline lookup yields CDR1 SEHNR and CDR2 FQNEAQ (reference sequence). Trimming shortened V by 5 bases and J by 2 bases, and 6 bases separated the two germline ends. The CDR3 loop is CASSPGQETQYF. The DNA for the CDR3 is TGTGCCAGCAGCCCGGGGCAAGAGACCCAGTACTTC.

In the case of this clone: Other DNA variants within this sample encode the same CDR3. The chain links TRBV29-1 to TRBJ2-7; tentatively, D is TRBD1 (6 bases). V was cut by 4 bases and J by 4 bases, with 11 bases left in between. CDR1 SQVTM and CDR2 ANQGSEA come from the germline V gene. The CDR3 is 12 amino acids. Here the CDR3 reads CSVGGRGYEQYF. The CDR3 DNA sequence: TGCAGCGTTGGAGGTAGGGGGTACGAGCAGTACTTC.

This rearrangement joins TRBV18 to TRBJ2-5, with D hard to call. With 0 bases removed from V and 5 bases from J, the gap between germline ends came to 16 bases. CDR1 is KGHSH, CDR2 LQKENI, per germline. The CDR3 covers 16 residues. This CDR3 reads CASSPPPGSDAETQYF. The CDR3 region has the DNA TGTGCCAGCTCACCACCCCCGGGCTCCGACGCGGAGACCCAGTACTTC.

CDR3 coding DNA: TGTGCCAGCAGCTTAGGATTCGACGAGCAGTACTTC. Translation: CASSLGFDEQYF. The chain uses TRBV11-2 and TRBJ2-7; D gene unclear. The CDR3 contains 12 residues. Trimming took off 1 base at V and 5 bases at J, with 6 bases between the two ends. Germline V lookup: CDR1 SGHAT, CDR2 FQNNGV.

CDR3 coding DNA: TGCGCCAGCAATTGCGGGTGGGTCGAGTCCTACGAGCAGTACTTC. Encoded protein: CASNCGWVESYEQYF. The rearrangement uses TRBV4-1 and TRBJ2-7; weak D call: TRBD2 (5 bases). Germline CDR1 and CDR2: MGHRA and YSYEKL. V was clipped by 7 bases and J by 1 base, with 17 bases between them. The CDR3 is 15 residues long.

The V call is TRBV11-2, the J call TRBJ1-2, with D perhaps matching TRBD1 (5 bases). The V and J ends lost 2 bases and 8 bases respectively, with 12 bases between them. Germline CDR1 is SGHAT and CDR2 is FQNNGV. The CDR3 consists of 13 residues. CDR3 sequence: CASSLSLRGGYTF. The DNA of the CDR3 is TGTGCCAGCAGCTTATCGTTGCGGGGGGGCTACACCTTC. The variable domain in full, with the rest retrieved from reference TRBV11-2 and TRBJ1-2, is EAGVAQSPRYKIIEKRQSVAFWCNPISGHATLYWYQQILGQGPKLLIQFQNNGVVDDSQLPKDRFSAERLKGVDSTLKIQPAKLEDSAVYLCASSLSLRGGYTFGSGTRLTVV.

V gene TRBV6-5 combines with J gene TRBJ2-7, with D possibly matching TRBD1 (6 bases). Germline V CDR1 and CDR2: MNHEY, SVGAGI. This CDR3 is 15 amino acids long. V lost 6 bases and J lost 2, with 17 bases in between. Written as DNA, the CDR3 is TGTGCCAGCAGGGAAACGGACAGAGGCACCTACGAGCAGTACTTC. Translated: CASRETDRGTYEQYF.

The chain combines TRBV5-1 with TRBJ1-2; D perhaps matches TRBD1 (5 bases). The CDR3 contains 17 residues. Per the germline V gene, CDR1 is SGHRS and CDR2 is YFSETQ. Trimming removed 4 bases from V and 6 bases from J, with 25 bases in between. DNA for the CDR3: TGCGCCAGCAGCCAACCTCCCCCCTCTACGGGGGACCATGGCTACACCTTC. It is translated as CASSQPPPSTGDHGYTF.

The chain has TRBV6-1 and TRBJ1-5; 7 bases map to TRBD1. This CDR3 contains 18 residues. With 3 bases clipped from V and 4 bases from J, the junction kept 15 bases outside the gene matches. Germline-derived CDR1 and CDR2 are MNHNS and SASEGT. The CDR3 reads CASSEQGVSRDLNQPQHF. The DNA of the CDR3 is TGTGCCAGCAGTGAGCAGGGGGTTTCGAGGGACCTTAATCAGCCCCAGCATTTT.

The chain links TRBV6-1 to TRBJ1-5; no clear D. The V end lost 3 bases, the J end lost 0 bases, and 6 bases lay between the germline ends. Germline V gene data show CDR1 as MNHNS and CDR2 as SASEGT. CDR3 size: 14 residues. DNA for the CDR3: TGTGCCAGCAGTGAGGGTATTAGCAATCAGCCCCAGCATTTT. Protein: CASSEGISNQPQHF.

The V call is TRBV5-1, the J call TRBJ1-1, with 7 bases lining up with TRBD1. The CDR3 loop spans 17 amino acids. The germline V gene encodes CDR1 SGHRS and CDR2 YFSETQ. V was clipped by 6 bases and J by 0 bases; unmatched bases: 14. The CDR3 spells CASTNSRGPGLNTEAFF. CDR3 in DNA: TGCGCCAGCACAAATAGTAGGGGGCCCGGCTTGAACACTGAAGCTTTCTTT.

The chain has TRBV7-2 and TRBJ2-4, with a tentative D call TRBD2 (5 bases). Trimming took 1 base from V and 5 from J, leaving 18 bases between them. Germline assignment: CDR1 SGHTA and CDR2 FQGNSA. The CDR3 extends over 17 amino acids. The CDR3 is CASSLGGATAGQNIQYF. The CDR3 DNA sequence: TGTGCCAGCAGCTTAGGGGGAGCGACGGCCGGCCAAAACATTCAGTACTTC.

CDR3 sequence reads: CASNSRGGAETQYF. The CDR3 DNA sequence: TGCGCCAGCAACTCCCGGGGAGGGGCCGAGACCCAGTACTTC. The chain recombines TRBV5-1 with TRBJ2-5; the match to TRBD2 covers 7 bases. Germline V gives CDR1 SGHRS, CDR2 YFSETQ. Trimming cost V 6 bases and J 5 bases; bases outside gene matches: 10. This CDR3 comprises 14 residues.

V gene TRBV5-1 combines with J gene TRBJ2-7; 11 nucleotides align to TRBD1. The CDR3 totals 15 residues. V was clipped by 2 bases and J by 5 bases; unmatched bases: 6. Germline CDR1 reads SGHRS; CDR2 reads YFSETQ. The CDR3 sequence: CASSFGTGGIHEQYF. CDR3 in DNA: TGCGCCAGCAGCTTTGGGACAGGGGGGATCCACGAGCAGTACTTC.

The chain joins TRBV7-6 to TRBJ2-1, with D perhaps being TRBD1 or TRBD2 (7 bases each). Germline V lookup: CDR1 SGHVS, CDR2 FNYEAQ. Between the trimmed V and J ends, which lost 3 bases and 4 bases, there was a span of 13 bases. CDR3 length equals 15 residues. CDR3 sequence reads: CASSFDREGYNEQFF. CDR3 sequence (DNA): TGTGCCAGCAGCTTCGACAGGGAGGGATACAATGAGCAGTTCTTC.

About this clone itself: Other DNA sequences in this specimen translate into the identical CDR3. V is TRBV28 and J is TRBJ2-7, with D tentatively TRBD2 (5 bases). Trimming stripped 4 bases from V and 0 bases from J, with 7 bases between. CDR1 MDHEN and CDR2 SYDVKM come from the germline V gene. The CDR3 contains 13 residues. The CDR3 nucleotides are TGTGCCAGCAGTTCCCGGGGCTCCTACGAGCAGTACTTC. It yields the protein CASSSRGSYEQYF.

The J gene is TRBJ1-1, the V gene TRBV28, with unresolved D. The CDR3 length is 16 residues. Trimming shortened V by 5 bases and J by 4 bases, and 20 bases separated the two germline ends. Germline CDR1 MDHEN, CDR2 SYDVKM. CDR3 sequence (DNA): TGTGCCAGCAGTCCTGGATCTCTGGGGATGGGCACTGAAGCTTTCTTT. Amino acid sequence: CASSPGSLGMGTEAFF.

A remark on this clone: This sample also contains other DNA sequences that code for the same CDR3. This rearrangement joins TRBV18 to TRBJ2-2, with 8 bases identical to TRBD2. The germline gives CDR1 KGHSH, CDR2 LQKENI. The length of the CDR3 is 17 residues. V shed 0 bases, J shed 1 base, and the junction held 4 bases outside the gene matches. CDR3: CASSPPGLAGNTGELFF. As DNA, the CDR3 is TGTGCCAGCTCACCACCTGGTCTAGCGGGGAACACCGGGGAGCTGTTTTTT.

The chain joins TRBV10-3 to TRBJ2-3; 7 bases fit TRBD1. This CDR3 has 15 amino acids. The V segment lost 6 bases and the J segment 3 bases; nucleotides outside the gene matches: 9. Germline V gene lookup returns CDR1 ENHRY and CDR2 SYGVKD. In DNA form, the CDR3 reads TGTGCCATCAGAAGCACAGGGGCGGGTACAGATACGCAGTATTTT. As protein: CAIRSTGAGTDTQYF.

On this clone: The sample carries other DNA sequences with the same CDR3. The CDR3 here is CASNRDRGSYEQYF. Here the CDR3 DNA reads TGTGCCAGCAACCGGGACAGAGGGTCCTACGAGCAGTACTTC. V is TRBV28 and J is TRBJ2-7; TRBD1 aligns across 7 bases. Looked up from germline, CDR1 is MDHEN and CDR2 is SYDVKM. V lost 7 bases and J lost 1; bases outside the gene matches: 7. The CDR3 length is 14 residues. The full variable domain, its missing parts supplied by reference TRBV28 and TRBJ2-7, is DVKVTQSSRYLVKRTGEKVFLECVQDMDHENMFWYRQDPGLGLRLIYFSYDVKMKEKGDIPEGYSVSREKKERFSLILESASTNQTSMYLCASNRDRGSYEQYFGPGTRLTVT.

V gene TRBV27 combines with J gene TRBJ2-6; D is unresolved. With 4 bases removed from V and 0 bases from J, the gap between germline ends came to 4 bases. The CDR3 sequence is 14 residues long. The germline V gene has CDR1 MNHEY and CDR2 SMNVEV (reference sequence). The DNA for the CDR3 is TGTGCCAGCAGTTCAGCCTCTGGGGCCAACGTCCTGACTTTC. It translates to CASSSASGANVLTF.